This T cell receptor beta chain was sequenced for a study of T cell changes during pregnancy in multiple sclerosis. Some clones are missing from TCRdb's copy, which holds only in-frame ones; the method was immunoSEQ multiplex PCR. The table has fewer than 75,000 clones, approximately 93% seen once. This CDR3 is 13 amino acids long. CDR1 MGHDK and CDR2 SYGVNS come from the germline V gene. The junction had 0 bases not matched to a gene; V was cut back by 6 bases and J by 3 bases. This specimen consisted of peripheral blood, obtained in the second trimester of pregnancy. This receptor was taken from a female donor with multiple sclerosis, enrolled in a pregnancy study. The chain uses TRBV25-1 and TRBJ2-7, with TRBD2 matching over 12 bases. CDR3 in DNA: TGTGCCAGCAGGACTAGCGGGAGCTACGAGCAGTACTTC. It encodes CASRTSGSYEQYF.